The 20 T cell receptor beta chains in this list originate from one sample, sequenced in a study of long-term antiretroviral therapy in people with HIV. At the survey level, the v3.0 immunoSEQ assay was run. Clones were sequenced by immunoSEQ multiplex PCR, and TCRdb holds only the in-frame ones, with some missing. The sample shows 30,000 or so clones, 93% of them seen only once. Sequenced here: unsorted PBMCs, sampled roughly 6.3 years after starting antiretroviral therapy. The receptors here all came from a woman in her thirties or forties with HIV.

This sequence joins TRBV10-1 and TRBJ1-4; TRBD1 might be the D (5 bases). V was clipped by 0 bases and J by 8 bases, with 19 bases between them. Germline V gives CDR1 WNHNN, CDR2 SYGVQD (reference sequence). This CDR3 has 17 residues. The CDR3 DNA is TGCGCCAGCAGTGAGTCGACTGGGACTGCGGGAAGAGAAAAACTGTTTTTT. Encoded protein: CASSESTGTAGREKLFF.

This clone has a handful of counts. The chain carries TRBV25-1 and TRBJ2-1; 9 nucleotides agree with TRBD2. Germline V gives CDR1 MGHDK, CDR2 SYGVNS. The CDR3 has 14 residues. V shed 4 bases and J 6 bases; nucleotides not matched to a gene: 4. The chain's CDR3 is CASSVAGGLNEQFF. Written as DNA, the CDR3 is TGTGCCAGCAGTGTTGCGGGGGGGCTCAATGAGCAGTTCTTC.

The chain recombines TRBV5-4 with TRBJ2-1, with TRBD2 matching 7 bases. After removal of 0 bases from V and 8 bases from J, the junction contained 8 bases not matched to a gene. The V gene's germline CDR1 is SGHNT and CDR2 YYREEE (reference sequence). The CDR3 covers 15 residues. CDR3 nucleotides: TGTGCCAGCAGCTTGGAAGCGGGGTCTAAGGATGAGCAGTTCTTC. This translates into CASSLEAGSKDEQFF. Looking up the rest from reference TRBV5-4 and TRBJ2-1 gives the full variable domain: ETGVTQSPTHLIKTRGQQVTLRCSSQSGHNTVSWYQQALGQGPQFIFQYYREEENGRGNFPPRFSGLQFPNYSSELNVNALELDDSALYLCASSLEAGSKDEQFFGPGTRLTVL.

The CDR3 here is CAWSLVFGTAYGGYTF. In DNA form, the CDR3 reads TGTGCCTGGAGTTTGGTATTCGGGACAGCCTATGGTGGCTACACCTTC. This sequence joins TRBV30 and TRBJ1-2; TRBD1 matches at 7 bases. The ends lost 2 bases at V and 7 bases at J; junction bases unmatched: 16. The CDR3 covers 16 residues. CDR1 is GTSNPN and CDR2 is SVGIG in the germline V gene (reference sequence).

The V gene is TRBV5-6, the J gene TRBJ2-7, with D possibly being TRBD2 (6 bases). Germline CDR1 reads SGHDT; CDR2 reads YYEEEE. The CDR3 is 15 residues long. Trimming left V 1 base short and J 2 bases short, with 13 bases between. CDR3 bases: TGTGCCAGCAGCTTGTGGGGGGACGGAGCCTACGAGCAGTACTTC. Its translation: CASSLWGDGAYEQYF. The full variable domain, rest sourced from reference TRBV5-6 and TRBJ2-7, is DAGVTQSPTHLIKTRGQQVTLRCSPKSGHDTVSWYQQALGQGPQFIFQYYEEEERQRGNFPDRFSGHQFPNYSSELNVNALLLGDSALYLCASSLWGDGAYEQYFGPGTRLTVT.

The chain couples TRBV5-5 to TRBJ2-7, with 9 bases matching TRBD2. The junction had 8 bases not matched to a gene; V was cut back by 7 bases and J by 0 bases. CDR1 and CDR2 (germline): SGHKS, YYEKEE (reference sequence). CDR3 size: 15 residues. In nucleotides, the CDR3 is TGTGCCAGCCGGCTAGCGGGGACTAACTCCTACGAGCAGTACTTC. Residues: CASRLAGTNSYEQYF.

V usage is TRBV6-6 and J usage is TRBJ1-2; tentatively, D is TRBD1 (5 bases). Germline values: CDR1 MNHNY, CDR2 SVGAGI (reference sequence). The CDR3 consists of 15 residues. V shed 7 bases and J shed 0 bases, with 15 bases lying between them. The CDR3 sequence: CASTDRQNPNYGYTF. CDR3 DNA sequence: TGTGCCAGCACCGATCGACAGAACCCTAACTATGGCTACACCTTC.

The rearrangement links TRBV5-5 to TRBJ1-2; possible D gene TRBD1, 5 bases. V lost 0 bases to trimming and J lost 5 bases, with 11 bases between them. From germline, CDR1 is SGHKS and CDR2 YYEKEE (reference sequence). The CDR3 extends over 14 amino acids. The CDR3 region is CASSLEAGGYGYTF. For the CDR3, the DNA is TGTGCCAGCAGCTTGGAGGCGGGGGGGTATGGCTACACCTTC.

The V call is TRBV10-1, the J call TRBJ2-7; 10 bases map to TRBD2. The CDR3 is 16 amino acids. Germline assignment: CDR1 WNHNN and CDR2 SYGVQD (reference sequence). V lost 0 bases and J lost 2; bases outside the gene matches: 4. The CDR3: CASSESRTSGPYEQYF. The CDR3 DNA reads as TGCGCCAGCAGTGAGTCGAGGACTAGCGGCCCCTACGAGCAGTACTTC.

The chain's CDR3 is CASSPRLAGGLAKNIQYF. CDR3 sequence (DNA): TGTGCCAGCAGTCCCCGACTAGCGGGGGGCCTAGCCAAAAACATTCAGTACTTC. This sequence joins TRBV27 and TRBJ2-4, with TRBD2 identical over 13 bases. J was trimmed by 0 bases and V by 5 bases; bases with no gene match: 7. The CDR3 has 18 residues. In germline, CDR1 is MNHEY, CDR2 SMNVEV (reference sequence).

This rearrangement joins TRBV7-3 to TRBJ2-5; D unresolved. The germline V gene has CDR1 SGHTA and CDR2 FQGTGA. V was cut by 5 bases and J by 2 bases, with 9 bases left in between. There are 13 residues in the CDR3. The CDR3 nucleotides read TGTGCCAGCAGCCCCGGTTGGCAAGAGACCCAGTACTTC. It translates to CASSPGWQETQYF.

This clone was recorded once. This sequence joins TRBV6-1 and TRBJ1-5, with D perhaps TRBD1 (5 bases). In germline, CDR1 is MNHNS, CDR2 SASEGT. The CDR3 is 15 amino acids. Trimming left V 4 bases short and J 0 bases short, with 10 bases between. CDR3 sequence reads: CASSAQGSSNQPQHF. The CDR3 DNA reads as TGTGCCAGCAGTGCGCAGGGTAGTAGCAATCAGCCCCAGCATTTT.

The chain links TRBV4-3 to TRBJ2-2, with TRBD1 as a possible D gene (8 bases). With 0 bases removed from V and 5 bases from J, the gap between germline ends came to 16 bases. Germline-derived CDR1 and CDR2 are LGHNA and YSLEER. CDR3 length equals 17 residues. The CDR3 sequence: CASSQEITGGGTGELFF. The CDR3 region has the DNA TGCGCCAGCAGCCAAGAAATTACAGGGGGGGGGACCGGGGAGCTGTTTTTT.

This chain uses TRBV7-9 with TRBJ1-4; TRBD1 aligns across 8 bases. The CDR3 sequence is 15 residues long. V was pared by 4 bases and J by 5 bases, with 6 bases of the junction left unmatched. Germline-derived CDR1 and CDR2 are SEHNR and FQNEAQ (reference sequence). Written as DNA, the CDR3 is TGTGCCAGCAGCTCCAGGACAGGGATGAATGAAAAACTGTTTTTT. Amino acid sequence: CASSSRTGMNEKLFF.

As DNA, the CDR3 is TGCGCCAGCAGCCAAGGGGGACTAGCGGGGGTTGGCTACAATGAGCAGTTCTTC. As protein: CASSQGGLAGVGYNEQFF. V and J are TRBV4-1 and TRBJ2-1, with 14 bases fitting TRBD2. The CDR3 extends over 18 amino acids. The V gene's germline CDR1 is MGHRA and CDR2 YSYEKL. V dropped 1 base and J dropped 3; count of bases not matched to a gene: 5.

This sequence joins TRBV7-8 and TRBJ2-7; D is undetermined. The CDR3 totals 12 residues. The ends were cut back, 5 bases at V and 4 bases at J, with 9 bases in the middle. The germline V gene encodes CDR1 SGHVS and CDR2 FQNEAQ. DNA of the CDR3: TGTGCCAGCAGCCCATCTCCATACGAGCAGTACTTC. Its protein is CASSPSPYEQYF.

This clone showed up just a few times. The chain recombines TRBV29-1 with TRBJ2-1; 11 bases are a match to TRBD1. Germline CDR1 reads SQVTM; CDR2 reads ANQGSEA. V lost 2 bases, J lost 4 bases, and 4 bases stayed unmatched. The CDR3 is 15 amino acids. The CDR3 region is CSVERGTGGYNEQFF. The CDR3 DNA follows: TGCAGCGTTGAAAGGGGGACAGGGGGATACAATGAGCAGTTCTTC.

The chain combines TRBV9 with TRBJ1-4; tentative D call: TRBD1 (5 bases). V dropped 4 bases and J dropped 5 bases, with 21 bases sitting between them. CDR1 is SGDLS, CDR2 YYNGEE, per germline. This CDR3 comprises 17 residues. In nucleotides, the CDR3 is TGTGCCAGCAGCCAAACGCACGGGGGTTCTGGGAATGAAAAACTGTTTTTT. This codes for CASSQTHGGSGNEKLFF.

The chain uses TRBV11-2 and TRBJ2-1; 9 nucleotides match TRBD2. The CDR3 is 16 amino acids. Unmatched junction bases numbered 14, after V lost 5 bases and J lost 9 bases. CDR1 is SGHAT and CDR2 is FQNNGV in the germline V gene. CDR3 in DNA: TGTGCCAGCAGCCCCCGGGTGGGCGGGGGGGCCATTGAGCAGTTCTTC. This sequence encodes CASSPRVGGGAIEQFF.

This chain connects TRBV5-1 to TRBJ2-3; a weak D match, TRBD1 (6 bases). Germline CDR1 and CDR2: SGHRS and YFSETQ. This CDR3 region has 15 residues. Trimming shortened V by 1 base and J by 1 base, and 10 bases separated the two germline ends. The CDR3 here is CASSLQGSGTDTQYF. CDR3 in DNA: TGCGCCAGCAGCTTGCAGGGGTCTGGCACAGATACGCAGTATTTT.